This T cell receptor (beta chain) was sequenced in a study of blood T cell repertoires in COVID-19. In the study overall: Donors in the United States, Italy and Spain gave samples during acute or convalescent COVID-19.

Concerning this clone: The germline gene is not matched at one end of the junction; a read error may be the cause.

Germline values: CDR1 SNHLY, CDR2 FYNNEI. The CDR3 runs 11 residues. Seattle's enrolled individuals joined amid active infection and were then monitored longitudinally. Per the study methods: The authors estimated nucleated cell counts from reference gene primer amplification. Clones were read by immunoSEQ multiplex PCR, and TCRdb kept only the in-frame ones, dropping some. Clone size and V and J calls were adopted from that table, with D and trimming inferred from the DNA. The sample records a few hundred thousand clones, 85% to 90% being singletons. This chain connects TRBV2 to TRBJ2-5; D perhaps matches TRBD2 (5 bases). Material for sequencing was peripheral blood. This receptor was identified in a woman aged 45-65 years with COVID-19, enrolled during active disease. The CDR3 region has the DNA TGTGCCAGCAGCGAGTTAGCGAGACCAAACTTC. This translates into CASSELARPNF.